This TCR beta chain is from a study of cytomegalovirus exposure and HLA in healthy donors. Study-level results: The productive fraction for most TCR beta V segments was about 90% or about 30% in an earlier analysis. Later analysis associated a missense DCLRE1C variant with TCR beta V- and J-gene trimming. Presence/absence analyses rested on an assumption that sequencing depth was roughly uniform across donors.

PCR used 60 Vbeta primers and 13 Jbeta primers. Data came from immunoSEQ multiplex PCR; TCRdb stores just in-frame clones and leaves some out. The data hold some 74,000 clones, with around 81% observed a single time. As for this clone: The antigen is unknown.

The sequence came from a male donor in good health and CMV-seronegative. Source material: PBMCs.

CDR3 coding DNA: TGCAGCGCGGGAGGGGCAAGGAACACTGAAGCTTTCTTT. Translating gives CSAGGARNTEAFF. V usage is TRBV29-1 and J usage is TRBJ1-1, with a tentative D call TRBD1 (5 bases). The V end lost 7 bases, the J end lost 1 base, and 13 bases lay between the germline ends. Germline CDR1 SQVTM, CDR2 ANQGSEA. The CDR3 has 13 amino acids.